This T cell receptor beta chain was captured by sequencing in a study of blood T cells in healthy people across ages. Study outcomes and limitations: Roughly linear declines in TCR beta diversity per million T cells occurred with age. Long-lived donors had more naive CD4+ cells and higher diversity than aged donors. Estimated diversity across one million T cells was deemed an underestimate.

As for this clonotype: The antigen is not known.

A second roughly 7 to 12 cycle PCR used barcoded and J-beta primers. TCRdb passed the 5' RACE reads through MiXCR, listing each CDR3 protein once. The sample has some 920,000 distinct CDR3 sequences; roughly 51% are singletons. Deletions cut 4 bases from V and 7 bases from J, with 11 bases between. The CDR3 is 11 amino acids. Germline-derived CDR1 and CDR2 are SQVTM and ANQGSEA. This sequence originates from a woman aged 55-70 years in good health. The chain employs TRBV29-1 and TRBJ2-7; no clear D. The sequenced sample consisted of blood. The CDR3 DNA sequence: TGCAGCGTTGCCGACTCTCCGGAGCAGTACTTC. Translation: CSVADSPEQYF.